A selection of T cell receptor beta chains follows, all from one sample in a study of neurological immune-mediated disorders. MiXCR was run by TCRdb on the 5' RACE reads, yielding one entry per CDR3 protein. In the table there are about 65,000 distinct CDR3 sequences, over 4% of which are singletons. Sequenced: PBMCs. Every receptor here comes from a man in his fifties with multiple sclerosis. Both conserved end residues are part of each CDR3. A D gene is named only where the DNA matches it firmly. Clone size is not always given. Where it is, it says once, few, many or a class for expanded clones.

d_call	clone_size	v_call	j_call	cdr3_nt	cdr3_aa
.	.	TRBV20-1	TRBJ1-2	TGCAGTGCTAGGGGGGGTGGTCAGGGCCCCTCCTATGGCTACACCTTC	CSARGGGQGPSYGYTF
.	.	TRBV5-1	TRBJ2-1	TGCGCCAGCAGCCCCAGCCTTGGGGGCAGGTACAATGAGCAGTTCTTC	CASSPSLGGRYNEQFF
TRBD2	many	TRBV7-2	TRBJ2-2	TGTGCCAGCAGCCCGGGACTAGCGGGGCCGCGCACCGGGGAGCTGTTTTTT	CASSPGLAGPRTGELFF
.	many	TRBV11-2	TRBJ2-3	TGTGCCAGCAGCGCGGGAGATACGCAGTATTTT	CASSAGDTQYF
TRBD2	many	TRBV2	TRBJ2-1	TGTGCCAGCAGTGGTCTAGCGGGGGGTCCGGGTGAGCAGTTCTTC	CASSGLAGGPGEQFF
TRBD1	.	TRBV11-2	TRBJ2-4	TGTGCCAGCAGCTTAGCGGACAGGGTGGACATTCAGTACTTC	CASSLADRVDIQYF
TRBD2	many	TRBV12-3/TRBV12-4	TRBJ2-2	TGTGCCAGCAGTTTTGGACTAGCGGGTGGCGGGGAGCTGTTTTTT	CASSFGLAGGGELFF
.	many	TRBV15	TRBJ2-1	TGTGCCACCAGCAGAGATATCATCGGGCCCCTAGCGCGCTCCTACAATGAGCAGTTCTTC	CATSRDIIGPLARSYNEQFF
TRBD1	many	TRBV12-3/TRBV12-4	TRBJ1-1	TGTGCCAGCAGCCATGATACAGGGGTGAACACTGAAGCTTTCTTT	CASSHDTGVNTEAFF
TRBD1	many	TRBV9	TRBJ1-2	TGTGCCAGCAGCGTAGACCCGGGACAGCCCTATGGCTACACCTTC	CASSVDPGQPYGYTF
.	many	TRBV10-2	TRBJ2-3	TGCGCCAGCAGTGAGGACATCGTCCATACGCAGTATTTT	CASSEDIVHTQYF
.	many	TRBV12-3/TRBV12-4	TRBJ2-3	TGTGCCAGCAGGAGAGACCGGACAGATACGCAGTATTTT	CASRRDRTDTQYF
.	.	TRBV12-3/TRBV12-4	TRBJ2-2	TGTGCCAGCAGTTTAGGAGGGTACACCGGGGAGCTGTTTTTT	CASSLGGYTGELFF
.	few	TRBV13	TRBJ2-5	TGTGCCAGCACGCGGTACCAAGAGACCCAGTACTTC	CASTRYQETQYF
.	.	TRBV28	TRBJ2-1	TGTGCCAGCAGTTTATCCTCAGGGCCTTCCTACAATGAGCAGTTCTTC	CASSLSSGPSYNEQFF
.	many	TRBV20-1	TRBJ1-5	TGCAGTGCTAGAGTACCCAGGGGTGGGCAGCCCCAGCATTTT	CSARVPRGGQPQHF
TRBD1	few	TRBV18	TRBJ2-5	TGTGCCATAAGACCAAACCGGGACAGGGGGAATTTGTTCGACGAGACCCAGTACTTC	CAIRPNRDRGNLFDETQYF
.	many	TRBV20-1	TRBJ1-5	TGCAGTCGTGGGGGGGGTGGCAATCAGCCCCAGCATTTT	CSRGGGGNQPQHF
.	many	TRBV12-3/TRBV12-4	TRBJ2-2	TGTGCCAGCACTACGTTTAACAGAGGCGGGCGGCTGTTTTTT	CASTTFNRGGRLFF
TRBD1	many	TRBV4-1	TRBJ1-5	TGCGCCAGCAGCCCGGGACAGGGGGTTTATCAGCCCCAGCATTTT	CASSPGQGVYQPQHF
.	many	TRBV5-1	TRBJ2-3	TGCGCCAGCAGCTTGGAAAACTTGCGGGATACGCAGTATTTT	CASSLENLRDTQYF
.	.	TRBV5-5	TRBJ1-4	TGTGCCAGCAGCGGCAGGGCTGATGAAAAACTGTTTTTT	CASSGRADEKLFF
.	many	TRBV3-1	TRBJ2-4	TGTGCCAGCAGCCAAGAGTCCGGTTTTAGTACAGGAAACATTCAGTACTTC	CASSQESGFSTGNIQYF
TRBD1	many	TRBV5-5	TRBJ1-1	TGTGCCAGCAGCTCACATACAGGGGCCCCTGAAGCTTTCTTT	CASSSHTGAPEAFF
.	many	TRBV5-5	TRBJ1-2	TGTGCCAGCAGCACGACAGATAACTATGGCTACACCTTC	CASSTTDNYGYTF
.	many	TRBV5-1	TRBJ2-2	TGCGCCAGCAGCTTGGCAGCAGCGAACACCGGGGAGCTGTTTTTT	CASSLAAANTGELFF
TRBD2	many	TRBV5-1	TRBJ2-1	TGCGCCAGCAGCTTACCTAGCGGGGGAGTCTACAATGAGCAGTTCTTC	CASSLPSGGVYNEQFF